Below, 18 T cell receptor beta chains from the same sample are listed, as sequenced in a study of somatic mutations in cytotoxic T cells in rheumatoid arthritis. Data came from immunoSEQ multiplex PCR; TCRdb stores just in-frame clones and leaves some out. The sample holds around 2,900 clones, around 90% seen once. Sequencing used CD8+ T cells sorted from blood. The receptor source for this set is a young woman with rheumatoid arthritis.

The rearrangement uses TRBV28 and TRBJ2-1; TRBD1 matches 7 bases. CDR1 and CDR2 (germline): MDHEN, SYDVKM. Trimming took 7 bases from V and 2 from J; bases not matched to a gene: 8. CDR3 length: 15 residues. The CDR3 reads CASNPTGTAYNEQFF. The DNA of the CDR3 is TGTGCCAGCAATCCTACGGGGACAGCCTACAATGAGCAGTTCTTC.

The chain employs TRBV19 and TRBJ1-1; D gene unclear. The CDR3 is 11 amino acids. V was pared by 3 bases and J by 5 bases, with 4 bases between. Germline loops: CDR1 LNHDA, CDR2 SQIVND (reference sequence). The CDR3 DNA is TGTGCCAGTAGTATGGAGACTGAAGCTTTCTTT. It specifies CASSMETEAFF.

V is TRBV27 and J is TRBJ1-1, with D unclear. CDR1 is MNHEY and CDR2 is SMNVEV in the germline V gene (reference sequence). The V and J ends lost 5 bases and 0 bases respectively, with 13 bases between them. This CDR3 is 15 amino acids long. This CDR3 is CASSPTVFMNTEAFF. The CDR3 nucleotides read TGTGCCAGCAGTCCCACAGTGTTCATGAACACTGAAGCTTTCTTT.

The chain carries TRBV7-9 and TRBJ2-7; possible D gene TRBD1, 5 bases. The V and J ends lost 5 bases and 6 bases respectively, with 14 bases between them. From germline, CDR1 is SEHNR and CDR2 FQNEAQ (reference sequence). The CDR3 spans 13 residues. In DNA, the CDR3 is TGTGCCAGCAGCCCTGAATGGGGCAGCGAGCAGTACTTC. This translates into CASSPEWGSEQYF.

The chain employs TRBV15 and TRBJ1-2; 11 positions match TRBD1. Germline V lookup: CDR1 LNHNV, CDR2 YYDKDF (reference sequence). The CDR3 consists of 15 residues. The V gene end was trimmed by 4 bases and the J gene end by 3 bases; junction bases not matched to a gene: 4. CDR3 nucleotide sequence: TGTGCCACCAGCAAACCGGGACAGGGGGACTATGGCTACACCTTC. It translates to CATSKPGQGDYGYTF.

The chain is built from TRBV6-5 and TRBJ1-4; maybe TRBD1 (5 bases). Trimming left V 1 base short and J 8 bases short, with 8 bases between. Germline-derived CDR1 and CDR2 are MNHEY and SVGAGI. The CDR3 is made up of 13 amino acids. CDR3 sequence (DNA): TGTGCCAGCAGTTACTGGGGGGGGGAAAAACTGTTTTTT. It yields the protein CASSYWGGEKLFF.

By share of the sample, this clone is large. The V call is TRBV28, the J call TRBJ2-7; weak D call: TRBD2 (5 bases). V was trimmed by 4 bases and J by 1 base, leaving 14 bases between them. In germline, CDR1 is MDHEN, CDR2 SYDVKM. The CDR3 is made up of 15 amino acids. The CDR3 DNA reads as TGTGCCAGCAGTTATCTGTCCGGGGAGTCCTACGAGCAGTACTTC. As protein: CASSYLSGESYEQYF.

The genes are TRBV11-3 and TRBJ1-1; D is unclear. The germline gives CDR1 SGHNT, CDR2 YENEEA. The CDR3 consists of 13 residues. V was shortened by 2 bases and J by 4 bases, with 8 bases between the two germline ends. The DNA for the CDR3 is TGTGCCAGCAGCTTAACAGCAGGCACTGAAGCTTTCTTT. It encodes CASSLTAGTEAFF. The whole variable domain, filled in from reference TRBV11-3 and TRBJ1-1, reads EAGVVQSPRYKIIEKKQPVAFWCNPISGHNTLYWYLQNLGQGPELLIRYENEEAVDDSQLPKDRFSAERLKGVDSTLKIQPAELGDSAVYLCASSLTAGTEAFFGQGTRLTVV.

This chain links TRBV9 with TRBJ2-7, with no clear D. Germline loops: CDR1 SGDLS, CDR2 YYNGEE. The CDR3 covers 14 residues. Trimming left V 0 bases short and J 4 bases short, with 11 bases between. The CDR3 spells CASSVGAGYYEQYF. In DNA form, the CDR3 reads TGTGCCAGCAGCGTAGGGGCAGGTTATTACGAGCAGTACTTC.

The chain links TRBV4-3 to TRBJ1-2, with D perhaps TRBD1 (6 bases). Germline V lookup: CDR1 LGHNA, CDR2 YSLEER. The CDR3 runs to 16 residues. V lost 4 bases and J 8 bases, leaving 23 bases between the germline ends. The CDR3 spells CASSRSTIGGARGYTF. As DNA, the CDR3 is TGCGCCAGCAGCCGCTCTACGATAGGGGGGGCGCGGGGCTACACCTTC.

This clone was counted once. This chain connects TRBV28 to TRBJ1-4; D is perhaps TRBD1 (5 bases). This CDR3 spans 14 amino acids. In germline, CDR1 is MDHEN, CDR2 SYDVKM. V was cut by 5 bases and J by 11 bases, with 18 bases left in between. The CDR3 protein is CASSHIEDTGKLFF. The CDR3 DNA is TGTGCCAGCAGTCATATAGAGGACACTGGGAAACTGTTTTTT.

This sequence joins TRBV7-3 and TRBJ2-1; the D gene is possibly TRBD2 (6 bases). V was shortened by 2 bases and J by 9 bases, with 11 bases between the two germline ends. This CDR3 is built from 13 residues. The germline gives CDR1 SGHTA, CDR2 FQGTGA. This CDR3 reads CASSLDGGTEQFF. In nucleotides, the CDR3 is TGTGCCAGCAGCTTAGACGGGGGAACTGAGCAGTTCTTC.

The chain is built from TRBV2 and TRBJ2-5; 7 positions match TRBD1. Germline CDR1 is SNHLY and CDR2 is FYNNEI. The CDR3 totals 14 residues. With V trimmed by 6 bases and J by 2 bases, 6 bases remained unmatched. The CDR3 sequence: CASRKGQAQETQYF. CDR3 coding DNA: TGTGCCAGCAGGAAAGGACAGGCACAAGAGACCCAGTACTTC.

V usage is TRBV6-6 and J usage is TRBJ2-5, with D tentatively TRBD1 (6 bases). The germline V gene encodes CDR1 MNHNY and CDR2 SVGAGI (reference sequence). The CDR3 sequence is 14 residues long. Trimming cost V 6 bases and J 4 bases, with 15 bases left between them. The CDR3 protein is CASSPLIRGETQYF. The DNA of the CDR3 is TGTGCCAGCAGCCCACTTATCAGGGGAGAGACCCAGTACTTC.

The genes are TRBV19 and TRBJ1-3; no clear D. Trimming cost V 8 bases and J 4 bases, with 12 bases left between them. The CDR3 sequence is 13 residues long. Germline CDR1 LNHDA, CDR2 SQIVND (reference sequence). The CDR3 sequence: CASHHGGGNTIYF. CDR3 coding DNA: TGTGCCAGTCACCACGGCGGGGGAAACACCATATATTTT. The full variable domain, rest sourced from reference TRBV19 and TRBJ1-3, is DGGITQSPKYLFRKEGQNVTLSCEQNLNHDAMYWYRQDPGQGLRLIYYSQIVNDFQKGDIAEGYSVSREKKESFPLTVTSAQKNPTAFYLCASHHGGGNTIYFGEGSWLTVV.

In the case of this clone: At one of its ends the junction is not consistent with the germline gene, which may arise from a read error. This sample also contains other DNA sequences that code for the same CDR3. The chain employs TRBV5-5 and TRBJ2-5, with 9 nucleotides matching TRBD1. The germline gives CDR1 SGHKS, CDR2 YYEKEE (reference sequence). The CDR3 spans 16 residues. The chain's CDR3 is CASSVDRGALQKTQYF. The CDR3, as DNA: TGTGCCAGCAGCGTCGACAGGGGGGCCCTCCAAAAGACCCAGTACTTC.

The gene calls are TRBV7-9 and TRBJ2-7; D is possibly TRBD2 (6 bases). The DNA matches TRBJ2-1 better at its end, which makes the J call doubtful. Germline V gene data show CDR1 as SEHNR and CDR2 as FQNEAQ (reference sequence). This CDR3 comprises 15 residues. The CDR3 reads CASSSPAGIHNEQFF. CDR3 DNA sequence: TGTGCCAGCAGCTCCCCTGCGGGGATACACAATGAGCAGTTCTTC.

The V call is TRBV6-5, the J call TRBJ2-3, with TRBD2 matching over 11 bases. CDR1 and CDR2 from the germline V gene are MNHEY and SVGAGI. CDR3 size: 12 residues. The trim removed 8 bases at V and 9 bases at J, leaving 4 bases unmatched. Written as DNA, the CDR3 is TGTGCCAGCGGGACTAGCGGCGCGACGCAGTATTTT. Encoded protein: CASGTSGATQYF.